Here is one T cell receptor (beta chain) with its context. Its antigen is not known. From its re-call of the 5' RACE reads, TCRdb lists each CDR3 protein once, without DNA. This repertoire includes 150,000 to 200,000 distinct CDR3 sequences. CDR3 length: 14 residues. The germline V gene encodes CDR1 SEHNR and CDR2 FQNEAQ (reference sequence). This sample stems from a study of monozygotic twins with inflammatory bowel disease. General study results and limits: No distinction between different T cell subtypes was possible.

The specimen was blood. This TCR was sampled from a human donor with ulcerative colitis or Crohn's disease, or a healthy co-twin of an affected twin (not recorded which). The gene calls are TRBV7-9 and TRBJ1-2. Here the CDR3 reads CASSLGTVNYGYTF.